This paragraph reports one TCR beta chain. Its antigen is currently unknown. RNA transcripts provided the source from which TCR beta CDR3 regions were amplified. The TCR CDR3 first-round RT-PCR relied on the HTBI primer set. TCRdb reprocessed the multiplex PCR reads via MiXCR and lists one record per CDR3 protein. This table holds some 570,000 distinct CDR3 sequences, approximately 15% found once. The entry originates in a study of T cells in Graves' hyperthyroidism and ophthalmopathy. For the study at large: Peripheral blood collection took place at initial diagnosis, before any treatment. Broader study findings: A 13 V-J model separated ophthalmopathy from stable hyperthyroidism.

The CDR3 has 16 amino acids. V lost 4 bases, J lost 7 bases, and 17 bases lay in between. Germline loops: CDR1 ENHRY, CDR2 SYGVKD. At least 3 on the Clinical Activity Score was recorded for ophthalmopathy patients, who also had NOSPECS grade at least 4 and duration under 3 months. The authors took PBMCs from roughly 9.5 ml fresh peripheral blood. Sequenced input: blood. This clonotype originated in a woman aged 18-35 years with Graves' ophthalmopathy. The chain links TRBV10-3 to TRBJ1-6; TRBD1 might be the D (5 bases). CDR3 loop: CAISGRDAGSNSPLHF. In DNA form, the CDR3 reads TGTGCCATCAGTGGCCGGGACGCAGGGTCGAATTCACCCCTCCACTTT.